This note documents a single T cell receptor beta chain sequence. This entry is derived from a study of blood T cell repertoires in COVID-19. Study summary: The origin of the acute and convalescent COVID-19 samples was the United States, Italy and Spain. The analysed material was cDNA or gDNA that came from T cells, B-cell-depleted T cells, or PBMCs.

CDR3 length: 11 residues. V was shortened by 5 bases and J by 5 bases, with 7 bases between the two germline ends. Per germline, CDR1 LGHDT and CDR2 YNNKEL (reference sequence). The authors' processing: Quantification of nucleated cells was approximated via reference gene primer amplification. The table came from immunoSEQ multiplex PCR; TCRdb's copy has only in-frame clones and leaves some out. V and J calls and clone size are as listed in that table; D and trimming were resolved from the DNA. The top ten clones hold more than 2% of a sample with about 30,000 clones, roughly nine tenths of them seen once.

The clonotype was recovered from a man aged 50 to 60 with active COVID-19. This sequence joins TRBV3-1 (or the pseudogene TRBV3-2) and TRBJ2-7, with D possibly TRBD1 on 6 matching bases. Sequences were obtained from peripheral blood. CDR3 amino acids: CASSSGDEQYF. The CDR3 DNA reads TGTGCCAGCAGCTCAGGGGACGAGCAGTACTTC.